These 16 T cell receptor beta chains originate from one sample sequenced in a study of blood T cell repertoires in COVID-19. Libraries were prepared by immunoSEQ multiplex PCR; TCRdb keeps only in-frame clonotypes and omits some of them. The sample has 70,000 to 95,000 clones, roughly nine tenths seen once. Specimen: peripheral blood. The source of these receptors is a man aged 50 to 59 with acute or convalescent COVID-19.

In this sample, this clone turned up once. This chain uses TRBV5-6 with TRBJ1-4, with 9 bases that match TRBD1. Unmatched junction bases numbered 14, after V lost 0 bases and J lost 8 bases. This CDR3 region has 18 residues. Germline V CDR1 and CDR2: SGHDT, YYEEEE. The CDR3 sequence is CASSLVDPSGTGKEKLFF. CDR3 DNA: TGTGCCAGCAGCTTGGTGGACCCTTCGGGGACAGGGAAAGAAAAACTGTTTTTT.

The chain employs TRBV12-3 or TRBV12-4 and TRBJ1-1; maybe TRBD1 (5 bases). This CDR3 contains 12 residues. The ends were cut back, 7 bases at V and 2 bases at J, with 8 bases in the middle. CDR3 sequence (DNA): TGTGCCAGCAAGGGGTTCAACACTGAAGCTTTCTTT. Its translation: CASKGFNTEAFF.

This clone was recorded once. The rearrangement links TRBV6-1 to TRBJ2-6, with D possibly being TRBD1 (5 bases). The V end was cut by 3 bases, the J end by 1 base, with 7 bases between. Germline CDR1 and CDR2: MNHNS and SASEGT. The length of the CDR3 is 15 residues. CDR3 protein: CASSDYRSGANVLTF. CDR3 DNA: TGTGCCAGCAGTGATTACAGGTCTGGGGCCAACGTCCTGACTTTC.

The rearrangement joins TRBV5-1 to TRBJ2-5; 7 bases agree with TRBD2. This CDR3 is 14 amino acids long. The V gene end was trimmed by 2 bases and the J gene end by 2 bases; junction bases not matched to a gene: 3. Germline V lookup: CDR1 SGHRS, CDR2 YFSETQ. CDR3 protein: CASSFSGNQETQYF. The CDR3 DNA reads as TGCGCCAGCAGCTTCAGCGGGAATCAAGAGACCCAGTACTTC.

Here the CDR3 reads CASSPTGFEQYF. Written as DNA, the CDR3 is TGTGCCAGCAGCCCTACAGGGTTCGAGCAGTACTTC. The rearrangement joins TRBV28 to TRBJ2-7; D might be TRBD1 (6 bases). Looked up from germline, CDR1 is MDHEN and CDR2 is SYDVKM. The ends were cut back, 6 bases at V and 6 bases at J, with 12 bases in the middle. The CDR3 extends over 12 amino acids.

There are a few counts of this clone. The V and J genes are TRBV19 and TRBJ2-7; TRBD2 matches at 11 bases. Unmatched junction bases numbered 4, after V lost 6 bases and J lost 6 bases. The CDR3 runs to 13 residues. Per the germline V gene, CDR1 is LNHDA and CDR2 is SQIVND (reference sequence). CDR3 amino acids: CASSLAGGSEQYF. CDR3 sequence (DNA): TGTGCCAGTAGCCTAGCGGGAGGTAGCGAGCAGTACTTC.

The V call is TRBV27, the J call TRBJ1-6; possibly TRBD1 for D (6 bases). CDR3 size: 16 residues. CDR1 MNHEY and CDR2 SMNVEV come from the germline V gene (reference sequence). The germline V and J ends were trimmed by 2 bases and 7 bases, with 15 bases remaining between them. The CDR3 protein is CASSLNVGQSNSPLHF. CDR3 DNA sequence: TGTGCCAGCAGTTTAAATGTTGGACAGTCGAATTCACCCCTCCACTTT.

The CDR3: CASSEALLRHGGFF. The CDR3 nucleotides are TGTGCCAGCAGTGAAGCGCTTCTCCGACATGGTGGTTTCTTT. The gene calls are TRBV2 and TRBJ1-1; no firm D call. CDR1 and CDR2 (germline): SNHLY, FYNNEI. The CDR3 contains 14 residues. Trimming cost V 0 bases and J 13 bases, with 18 bases left between them.

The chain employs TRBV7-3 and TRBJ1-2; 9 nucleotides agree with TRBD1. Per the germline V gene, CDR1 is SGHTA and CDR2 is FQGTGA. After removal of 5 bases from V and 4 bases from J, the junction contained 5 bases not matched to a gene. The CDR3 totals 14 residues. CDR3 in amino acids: CASSGRDRAYGYTF. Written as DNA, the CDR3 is TGTGCCAGCAGCGGACGGGACAGGGCCTATGGCTACACCTTC.

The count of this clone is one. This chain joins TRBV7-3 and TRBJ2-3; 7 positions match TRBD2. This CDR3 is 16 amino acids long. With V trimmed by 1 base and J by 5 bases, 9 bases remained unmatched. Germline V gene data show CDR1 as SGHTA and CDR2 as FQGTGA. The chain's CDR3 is CASSLNGGGSGDTQYF. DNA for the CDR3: TGTGCCAGCAGCTTAAATGGCGGGGGTAGTGGAGATACGCAGTATTTT.

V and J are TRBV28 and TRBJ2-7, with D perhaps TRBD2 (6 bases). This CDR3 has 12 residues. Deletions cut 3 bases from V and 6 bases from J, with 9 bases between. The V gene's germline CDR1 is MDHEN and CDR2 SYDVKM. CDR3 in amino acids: CASSFRRAEQYF. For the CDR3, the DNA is TGTGCCAGCAGTTTCAGGAGGGCCGAGCAGTACTTC.

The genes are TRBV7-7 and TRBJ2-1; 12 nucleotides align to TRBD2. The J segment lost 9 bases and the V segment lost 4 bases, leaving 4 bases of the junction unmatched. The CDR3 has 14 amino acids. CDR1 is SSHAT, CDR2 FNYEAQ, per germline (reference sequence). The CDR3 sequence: CASSSSGGAGEQFF. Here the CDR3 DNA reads TGTGCCAGCAGCTCTAGCGGGGGGGCCGGTGAGCAGTTCTTC.

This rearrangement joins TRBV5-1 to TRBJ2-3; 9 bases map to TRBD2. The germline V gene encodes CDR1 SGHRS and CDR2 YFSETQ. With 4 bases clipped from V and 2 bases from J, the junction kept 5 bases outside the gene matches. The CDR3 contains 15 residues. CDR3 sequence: CASSLTSGTTDTQYF. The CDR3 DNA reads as TGCGCCAGCAGCCTGACTAGCGGCACCACAGATACGCAGTATTTT.

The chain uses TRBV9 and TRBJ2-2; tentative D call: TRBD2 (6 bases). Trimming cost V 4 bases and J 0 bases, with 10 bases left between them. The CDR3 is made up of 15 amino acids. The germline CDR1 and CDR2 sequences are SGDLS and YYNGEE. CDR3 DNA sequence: TGTGCCAGCAGCTTCGGACTACCGAACACCGGGGAGCTGTTTTTT. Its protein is CASSFGLPNTGELFF. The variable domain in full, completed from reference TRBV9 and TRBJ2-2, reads DSGVTQTPKHLITATGQRVTLRCSPRSGDLSVYWYQQSLDQGLQFLIQYYNGEERAKGNILERFSAQQFPDLHSELNLSSLELGDSALYFCASSFGLPNTGELFFGEGSRLTVL.

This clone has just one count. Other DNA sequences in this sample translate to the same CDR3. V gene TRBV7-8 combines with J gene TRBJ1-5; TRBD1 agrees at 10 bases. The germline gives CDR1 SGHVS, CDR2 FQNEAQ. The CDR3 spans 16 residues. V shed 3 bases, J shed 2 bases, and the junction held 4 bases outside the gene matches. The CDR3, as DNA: TGTGCCAGCAGCTTTTCCGGGACAGGGGGCAATCAGCCCCAGCATTTT. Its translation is CASSFSGTGGNQPQHF.

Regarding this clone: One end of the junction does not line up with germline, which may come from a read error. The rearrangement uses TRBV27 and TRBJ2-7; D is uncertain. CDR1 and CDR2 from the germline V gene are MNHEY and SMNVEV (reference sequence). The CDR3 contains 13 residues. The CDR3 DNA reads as TGTGCCAGCAGCAATGACAAGTCCTACAAGCAGTACTTC. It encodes CASSNDKSYKQYF.